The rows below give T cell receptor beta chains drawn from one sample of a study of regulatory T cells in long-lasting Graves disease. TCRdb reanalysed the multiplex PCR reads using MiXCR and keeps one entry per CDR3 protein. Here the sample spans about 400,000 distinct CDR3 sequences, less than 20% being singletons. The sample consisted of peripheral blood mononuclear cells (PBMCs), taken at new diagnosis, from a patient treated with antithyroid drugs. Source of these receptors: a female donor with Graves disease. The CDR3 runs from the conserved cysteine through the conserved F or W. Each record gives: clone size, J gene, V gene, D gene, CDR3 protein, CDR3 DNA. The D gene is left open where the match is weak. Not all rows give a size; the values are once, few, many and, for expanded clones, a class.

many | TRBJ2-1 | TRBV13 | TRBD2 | CASSRGGTSGRNEQFF | TGTGCCAGCAGCCGCGGGGGGACTAGCGGGAGGAATGAGCAGTTCTTC
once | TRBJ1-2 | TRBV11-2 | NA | CASSGYGWLNGYTF | TGTGCCAGCAGCGGCTATGGGTGGTTGAATGGCTACACCTTC
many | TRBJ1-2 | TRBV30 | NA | CAWTPVNYGYTF | TGTGCCTGGACTCCAGTCAACTATGGCTACACCTTC
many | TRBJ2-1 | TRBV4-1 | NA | CASSQDGATYNEQFF | TGCGCCAGCAGCCAAGATGGGGCGACCTACAATGAGCAGTTCTTC
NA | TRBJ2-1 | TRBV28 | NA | CASIAATPYNEQFF | TGTGCCAGCATCGCGGCCACACCCTACAATGAGCAGTTCTTC
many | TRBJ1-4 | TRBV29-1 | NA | CSVAARVGEKLFF | TGCAGCGTTGCCGCTAGGGTCGGGGAAAAACTGTTTTTT
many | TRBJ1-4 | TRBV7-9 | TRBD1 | CASSSRPGTGVGEKLFF | TGTGCCAGCAGCTCCCGTCCCGGGACAGGGGTAGGGGAAAAACTGTTTTTT
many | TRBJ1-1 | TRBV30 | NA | CAINDGGTEAFF | TGCGCTATTAACGACGGCGGTACTGAAGCTTTCTTT
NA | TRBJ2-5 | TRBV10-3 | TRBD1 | CAISERGTGVETQYF | TGTGCCATCAGTGAACGGGGGACAGGGGTTGAGACCCAGTACTTC
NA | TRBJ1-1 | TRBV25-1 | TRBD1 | CASSPRDRGDEAFF | TGTGCCAGCAGTCCCCGGGACAGGGGTGATGAAGCTTTCTTT
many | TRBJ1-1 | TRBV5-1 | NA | CASYHGAMNTEAFF | TGCGCCAGCTACCATGGGGCCATGAACACTGAAGCTTTCTTT
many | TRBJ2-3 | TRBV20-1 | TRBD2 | CSARGSGGTDTQYF | TGCAGTGCTAGAGGTAGCGGGGGAACAGATACGCAGTATTTT
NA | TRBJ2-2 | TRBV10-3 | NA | CAISVKESNTGELFF | TGTGCCATCAGTGTTAAGGAATCGAACACCGGGGAGCTGTTTTTT
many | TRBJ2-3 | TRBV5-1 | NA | CASSLGSGERGDTQYF | TGCGCCAGCAGCTTGGGTTCGGGGGAGAGAGGGGATACGCAGTATTTT
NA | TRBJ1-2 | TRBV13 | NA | CASSQLGGYTF | TGTGCCAGCAGCCAACTCGGAGGCTACACCTTC
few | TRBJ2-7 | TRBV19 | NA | CASSSGGAGYEQYF | TGTGCCAGTAGTAGCGGCGGGGCTGGCTACGAGCAGTACTTC
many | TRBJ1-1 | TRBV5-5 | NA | CASSSSGPEAFF | TGTGCCAGCAGCTCTTCCGGGCCTGAAGCTTTCTTT
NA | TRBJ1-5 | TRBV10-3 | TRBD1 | CAISRGLGNQPQHF | TGTGCCATCAGCAGGGGGCTCGGCAATCAGCCCCAGCATTTT
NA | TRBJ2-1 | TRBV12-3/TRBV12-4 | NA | CASTHPRGRSYNEQFF | TGTGCCAGCACCCACCCCAGGGGCCGCTCCTACAATGAGCAGTTCTTC
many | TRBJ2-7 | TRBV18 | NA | CASSLERDNEQYF | TGTGCCAGCTCACTCGAGCGGGACAACGAGCAGTACTTC
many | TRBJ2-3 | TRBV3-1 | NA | CASSLGATQYF | TGTGCCAGCAGCCTAGGGGCTACGCAGTATTTT
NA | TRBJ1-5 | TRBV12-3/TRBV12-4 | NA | CASSLTVSDQPQHF | TGTGCCAGCAGTCTTACGGTATCAGATCAGCCCCAGCATTTT
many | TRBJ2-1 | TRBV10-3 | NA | CATRHDPSYNEQFF | TGTGCCACCCGCCACGACCCATCCTACAATGAGCAGTTCTTC
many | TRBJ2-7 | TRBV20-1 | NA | CSARHDGAEQYF | TGCAGTGCTCGACATGATGGGGCCGAGCAGTACTTC